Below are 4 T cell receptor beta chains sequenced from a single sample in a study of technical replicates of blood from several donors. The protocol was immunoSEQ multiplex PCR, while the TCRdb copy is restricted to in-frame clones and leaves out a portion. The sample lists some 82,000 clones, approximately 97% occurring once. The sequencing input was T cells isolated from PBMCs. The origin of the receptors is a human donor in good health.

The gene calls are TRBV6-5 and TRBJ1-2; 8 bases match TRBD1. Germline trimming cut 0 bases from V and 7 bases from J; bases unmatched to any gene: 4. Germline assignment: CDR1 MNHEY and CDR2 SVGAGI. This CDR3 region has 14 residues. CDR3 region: CASSYSRTGFGYTF. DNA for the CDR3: TGTGCCAGCAGTTACTCACGGACAGGGTTTGGCTACACCTTC.

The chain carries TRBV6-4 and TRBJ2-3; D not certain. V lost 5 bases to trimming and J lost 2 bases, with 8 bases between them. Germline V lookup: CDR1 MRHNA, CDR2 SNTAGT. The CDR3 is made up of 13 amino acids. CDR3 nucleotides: TGTGCCAGCAGTATAGAATCCACAGATACGCAGTATTTT. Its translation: CASSIESTDTQYF.

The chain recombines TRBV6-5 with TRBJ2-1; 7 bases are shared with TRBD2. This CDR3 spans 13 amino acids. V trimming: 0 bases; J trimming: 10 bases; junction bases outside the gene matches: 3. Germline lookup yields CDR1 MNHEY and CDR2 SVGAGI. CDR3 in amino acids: CASSYSVGGEQFF. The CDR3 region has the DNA TGTGCCAGCAGTTACTCTGTCGGGGGGGAGCAGTTCTTC.

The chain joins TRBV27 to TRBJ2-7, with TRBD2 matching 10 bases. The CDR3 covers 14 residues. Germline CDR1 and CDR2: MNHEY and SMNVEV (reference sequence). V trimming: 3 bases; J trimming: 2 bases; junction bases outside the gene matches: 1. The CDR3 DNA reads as TGTGCCAGCAGTTTGAGCGGGAGGGCCTACGAGCAGTACTTC. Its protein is CASSLSGRAYEQYF.